Listed here are 8 T cell receptor beta chains from one sample, sequenced in a study of T-cell memory formation after mild COVID-19. TCRdb independently ran MiXCR on the 5' RACE reads; one entry per CDR3 protein. The table records 260,000 or so distinct CDR3 sequences, 15% to 20% of them present only once. Sequenced input: PBMCs or a T cell subset sorted from them (not recorded which). These receptors all stem from a man in his late teens or twenties who had mild COVID-19 (a few samples of this study predate the infection). Cell type and time point are not known.

The chain uses TRBV7-7 and TRBJ2-5; 8 positions agree with TRBD2. The CDR3 has 15 residues. Germline CDR1 and CDR2: SSHAT and FNYEAQ (reference sequence). After removal of 3 bases from V and 0 bases from J, the junction contained 3 bases not matched to a gene. The CDR3 loop is CASSLQRGYQETQYF. The CDR3 DNA is TGTGCCAGCAGCTTGCAGCGGGGGTACCAAGAGACCCAGTACTTC. Full variable domain (missing parts from reference TRBV7-7 and TRBJ2-5): GAGVSQSPRYKVTKRGQDVTLRCDPISSHATLYWYQQALGQGPEFLTYFNYEAQPDKSGLPSDRFSAERPEGSISTLTIQRTEQRDSAMYRCASSLQRGYQETQYFGPGTRLLVL.

This clonotype was counted between two and nine times. The V call is TRBV7-6, the J call TRBJ2-1, with D uncertain. This CDR3 comprises 13 residues. Germline CDR1 and CDR2: SGHVS and FNYEAQ. V shed 5 bases and J shed 4 bases, with 9 bases lying between them. The CDR3 region is CASSPSQYNEQFF. DNA for the CDR3: TGTGCCAGCAGCCCATCACAATACAATGAGCAGTTCTTC.

In its sample, this clonotype was seen a few times. The chain recombines TRBV9 with TRBJ2-7, with D possibly being TRBD1 or TRBD2 (5 bases each). Trimming pared 5 bases from V and 3 bases from J, leaving 9 bases between. The CDR3 is 12 residues long. Germline CDR1 reads SGDLS; CDR2 reads YYNGEE. CDR3 DNA: TGTGCCAGCAGTTGGGACGGCTACGAGCAGTACTTC. This codes for CASSWDGYEQYF.

In nucleotides, the CDR3 is TGTGCCAGCAGCCGGGGGGGACGGGATGAGCAGTTCTTC. Its translation is CASSRGGRDEQFF. This chain joins TRBV7-3 and TRBJ2-1; 8 bases line up with TRBD2. V lost 5 bases to trimming and J lost 8 bases; unmatched junction nucleotides: 5. The CDR3 is 13 residues long. CDR1 is SGHTA, CDR2 FQGTGA, per germline.

This clonotype came up a few times. The chain is built from TRBV7-2 and TRBJ1-1; D perhaps matches TRBD1 (6 bases). The germline CDR1 and CDR2 sequences are SGHTA and FQGNSA. Trimming took 1 base from V and 0 from J, leaving 15 bases between them. The CDR3 extends over 17 amino acids. In nucleotides, the CDR3 is TGTGCCAGCAGCTTAGGGGGGGCAGGACTCATGAACACTGAAGCTTTCTTT. This codes for CASSLGGAGLMNTEAFF.

The gene calls are TRBV20-1 and TRBJ2-7; 8 positions agree with TRBD1. Germline V gene lookup returns CDR1 DFQATT and CDR2 SNEGSKA (reference sequence). V was clipped by 3 bases and J by 2 bases; unmatched bases: 3. CDR3 length: 13 amino acids. Here the CDR3 reads CSASDRGPYEQYF. The CDR3 DNA reads TGCAGTGCTAGCGACAGGGGCCCCTACGAGCAGTACTTC.

The chain has TRBV5-1 and TRBJ1-1; 8 bases agree with TRBD1. The length of the CDR3 is 16 residues. CDR1 is SGHRS and CDR2 is YFSETQ in the germline V gene. V lost 0 bases, J lost 0 bases, and 4 bases stayed unmatched. The CDR3 here is CASSLVQGALNTEAFF. The CDR3 bases are TGCGCCAGCAGCTTGGTTCAGGGGGCTTTGAACACTGAAGCTTTCTTT. Filled out from reference TRBV5-1 and TRBJ1-1, the complete variable domain reads KAGVTQTPRYLIKTRGQQVTLSCSPISGHRSVSWYQQTPGQGLQFLFEYFSETQRNKGNFPGRFSGRQFSNSRSEMNVSTLELGDSALYLCASSLVQGALNTEAFFGQGTRLTVV.

This clonotype came up a few times. The chain recombines TRBV11-3 with TRBJ2-3; D unclear. Trimming pared 0 bases from V and 0 bases from J, leaving 7 bases between. CDR1 and CDR2 from the germline V gene are SGHNT and YENEEA. This CDR3 comprises 15 residues. This CDR3 reads CASSLDGSSTDTQYF. In DNA, the CDR3 is TGTGCCAGCAGCTTAGATGGGTCTAGCACAGATACGCAGTATTTT.